These 23 T cell receptor beta chains were sequenced from one sample in a study of blood T cell repertoires in COVID-19. Produced via immunoSEQ multiplex PCR; TCRdb's table is partial and in-frame only. The sample consists of some 170,000 clones, roughly 85% of them appearing once. The material sequenced was peripheral blood. The receptors come from a man aged 40-49 years with acute or convalescent COVID-19.

The chain couples TRBV6-5 to TRBJ2-5; 7 nucleotides match TRBD1. Germline CDR1 reads MNHEY; CDR2 reads SVGAGI. After removal of 7 bases from V and 4 bases from J, the junction contained 12 bases not matched to a gene. This CDR3 has 15 residues. DNA of the CDR3: TGTGCCAGCAACCCACGACAGGGTTCCCCAGAGACCCAGTACTTC. Translating it yields CASNPRQGSPETQYF.

The chain carries TRBV14 and TRBJ1-2; TRBD1 aligns across 8 bases. The trim removed 4 bases at V and 4 bases at J, leaving 5 bases unmatched. CDR1 is SGHDN, CDR2 FVKESK, per germline. The CDR3 is 14 residues long. The CDR3 DNA reads TGTGCCAGCAGCCCACAGGGGGGGACCTATGGCTACACCTTC. Translation gives CASSPQGGTYGYTF.

The chain employs TRBV5-1 and TRBJ2-7; 8 bases line up with TRBD2. V shed 3 bases and J 3 bases; nucleotides not matched to a gene: 8. Germline lookup yields CDR1 SGHRS and CDR2 YFSETQ. The CDR3 is made up of 15 amino acids. The CDR3 DNA sequence: TGCGCCAGCAGCTCGGCGGGGGGTTTATTCTACGAGCAGTACTTC. Translated, it gives CASSSAGGLFYEQYF. The whole variable domain, filled in from reference TRBV5-1 and TRBJ2-7, reads KAGVTQTPRYLIKTRGQQVTLSCSPISGHRSVSWYQQTPGQGLQFLFEYFSETQRNKGNFPGRFSGRQFSNSRSEMNVSTLELGDSALYLCASSSAGGLFYEQYFGPGTRLTVT.

This rearrangement joins TRBV5-4 to TRBJ2-5; D possibly corresponds to TRBD2 (6 bases). The V and J ends lost 2 bases and 4 bases respectively, with 9 bases between them. CDR1 is SGHNT, CDR2 YYREEE, per germline (reference sequence). The CDR3 is 13 amino acids. In nucleotides, the CDR3 is TGTGCCAGCAGCTTCGGGACTTTAGAGACCCAGTACTTC. Encoded protein: CASSFGTLETQYF.

The CDR3 spells CAWSPTGPTGGYTF. CDR3 nucleotides: TGTGCCTGGAGCCCCACAGGACCCACCGGTGGCTACACCTTC. The chain carries TRBV30 and TRBJ1-2; tentatively, D is TRBD1 (5 bases). Germline V gene lookup returns CDR1 GTSNPN and CDR2 SVGIG (reference sequence). The CDR3 loop spans 14 amino acids. V was trimmed by 3 bases and J by 7 bases, leaving 18 bases between them.

The DNA of the CDR3 is TGCGCCAGCAGCTTACCAGGGACTAGCGGGTCTTACGAGCAGTACTTC. Translation gives CASSLPGTSGSYEQYF. This chain uses TRBV5-1 with TRBJ2-7; 12 nucleotides match TRBD2. The V gene end was trimmed by 2 bases and the J gene end by 4 bases; junction bases not matched to a gene: 7. This CDR3 is 16 amino acids long. The germline gives CDR1 SGHRS, CDR2 YFSETQ.

The chain is built from TRBV4-1 and TRBJ2-1; D perhaps matches TRBD2 (6 bases). The V end was cut by 4 bases, the J end by 3 bases, with 16 bases between. This CDR3 has 16 residues. The germline CDR1 and CDR2 sequences are MGHRA and YSYEKL. The DNA of the CDR3 is TGCGCCAGCAGCCGTGATTGGGAGGCTGACTACAATGAGCAGTTCTTC. Translating gives CASSRDWEADYNEQFF.

This clone was counted a single time. This chain joins TRBV29-1 and TRBJ2-7; tentatively, D is TRBD1 (6 bases). The V gene lost 7 bases and the J gene lost 0 bases, with 7 bases spanning the gap. Germline lookup yields CDR1 SQVTM and CDR2 ANQGSEA. The CDR3 extends over 11 amino acids. Written as DNA, the CDR3 is TGCAGCGGACAGGTCTCCTACGAGCAGTACTTC. Translated, it gives CSGQVSYEQYF.

This chain links TRBV27 with TRBJ2-3; tentatively, D is TRBD1 (5 bases). From germline, CDR1 is MNHEY and CDR2 SMNVEV (reference sequence). Trimming removed 3 bases from V and 6 bases from J, with 16 bases in between. The CDR3 is 15 residues long. For the CDR3, the DNA is TGTGCCAGCAGTTTGGCGGCAGGGTGGGGTGATACGCAGTATTTT. It translates to CASSLAAGWGDTQYF.

This clone turned up a few times. This chain joins TRBV10-3 and TRBJ1-5; the D is unclear. Trimming left V 1 base short and J 7 bases short, with 8 bases between. This CDR3 is built from 13 residues. Germline assignment: CDR1 ENHRY and CDR2 SYGVKD. DNA for the CDR3: TGTGCCATCAGTGAGTATAAGGAGCAGCCCCAGCATTTT. Translated: CAISEYKEQPQHF.

The J gene is TRBJ1-2, the V gene TRBV6-5; D gene unclear. CDR3 length equals 15 residues. V lost 7 bases to trimming and J lost 5 bases, with 20 bases between them. Germline CDR1 reads MNHEY; CDR2 reads SVGAGI. The CDR3 coding sequence is TGTGCCAGCAATCCTGGCGGCAGCTCAACTTATGGCTACACCTTC. Amino acid sequence: CASNPGGSSTYGYTF.

The chain combines TRBV9 with TRBJ1-5; D call uncertain. Trimming took 0 bases from V and 2 from J, leaving 12 bases between them. In germline, CDR1 is SGDLS, CDR2 YYNGEE. The CDR3 is 16 residues long. The CDR3 protein is CASSVGEGRGNQPQHF. Here the CDR3 DNA reads TGTGCCAGCAGCGTAGGTGAGGGTAGGGGCAATCAGCCCCAGCATTTT.

The V gene is TRBV7-9, the J gene TRBJ2-2; TRBD2 is a possible D gene (5 bases). Trimming removed 5 bases at V and 5 bases at J, with 6 bases between. This CDR3 spans 12 amino acids. Germline CDR1 and CDR2: SEHNR and FQNEAQ (reference sequence). The CDR3 DNA is TGTGCCAGCAGCCGCGGGACCGGGGAGCTGTTTTTT. Translating it yields CASSRGTGELFF.

The V gene is TRBV12-3 or TRBV12-4, the J gene TRBJ2-2; possibly TRBD1 for D (5 bases). Trimming removed 6 bases from V and 6 bases from J, with 11 bases in between. This CDR3 contains 13 residues. The CDR3 protein is CASSPQGAGELFF. The CDR3 DNA is TGTGCCAGCAGCCCCCAAGGGGCCGGGGAGCTGTTTTTT.

The chain employs TRBV5-4 and TRBJ2-3, with 10 bases matching TRBD2. This CDR3 has 16 residues. V lost 4 bases to trimming and J lost 5 bases; unmatched junction nucleotides: 10. Germline V gene lookup returns CDR1 SGHNT and CDR2 YYREEE (reference sequence). The CDR3 bases are TGTGCCAGCAGCAAAGTAGCGGGGGGAGGGGAAGATACGCAGTATTTT. Residues: CASSKVAGGGEDTQYF.

This chain joins TRBV4-3 and TRBJ2-6, with D perhaps TRBD1 (5 bases). The germline V gene encodes CDR1 LGHNA and CDR2 YSLEER. The CDR3 sequence is 17 residues long. Trimming took off 4 bases at V and 0 bases at J, with 13 bases between the two ends. The DNA of the CDR3 is TGCGCCAGCAGCCCCTCCCTAGGGGCCTCTGGGGCCAACGTCCTGACTTTC. Its translation: CASSPSLGASGANVLTF.

The CDR3 nucleotides are TGTGCCAGCAGCCAGTACGGCTATGGCTACACCTTC. It codes for CASSQYGYGYTF. The V call is TRBV3-1 (or the pseudogene TRBV3-2), the J call TRBJ1-2; D is unclear. The CDR3 contains 12 residues. CDR1 and CDR2 from the germline V gene are LGHDT and YNNKEL (reference sequence). V lost 3 bases and J 4 bases, leaving 6 bases between the germline ends.

This clone has a count of ten or more. The chain joins TRBV3-1 (or the pseudogene TRBV3-2) to TRBJ1-2; TRBD1 matches at 8 bases. After removal of 4 bases from V and 13 bases from J, the junction contained 8 bases not matched to a gene. CDR3 length: 12 residues. In germline, CDR1 is LGHDT, CDR2 YNNKEL (reference sequence). CDR3 sequence (DNA): TGTGCCAGCAGCCCCCGGACAGGGACTGGCACCTTC. Protein sequence: CASSPRTGTGTF.

Only one count was recorded for this clone. The rearrangement links TRBV6-5 to TRBJ2-1, with a weak D call TRBD2 (5 bases). This CDR3 is 14 amino acids long. CDR1 and CDR2 from the germline V gene are MNHEY and SVGAGI. The V end lost 2 bases, the J end lost 8 bases, and 13 bases lay between the germline ends. The CDR3 protein is CASSYPLAPHEQFF. The DNA for the CDR3 is TGTGCCAGCAGTTACCCCCTAGCCCCCCATGAGCAGTTCTTC.

Here the CDR3 DNA reads TGTGCCAGCACCCCAATGGGAGGGAAAACTGAAGCTTTCTTT. Translation gives CASTPMGGKTEAFF. The rearrangement links TRBV2 to TRBJ1-1; D is undetermined. From germline, CDR1 is SNHLY and CDR2 FYNNEI. This CDR3 is built from 14 residues. Trimming stripped 7 bases from V and 5 bases from J, with 17 bases between.

The chain combines TRBV27 with TRBJ2-7; 11 bases are a match to TRBD2. Germline CDR1 MNHEY, CDR2 SMNVEV (reference sequence). After removal of 6 bases from V and 3 bases from J, the junction contained 4 bases not matched to a gene. The CDR3 runs to 14 residues. The CDR3 region is CASRQLAGVYEQYF. In nucleotides, the CDR3 is TGTGCCAGCAGGCAACTAGCGGGGGTCTACGAGCAGTACTTC.

The J gene is TRBJ2-3, the V gene TRBV7-2; TRBD2 matches at 10 bases. This CDR3 is built from 16 residues. CDR1 and CDR2 from the germline V gene are SGHTA and FQGNSA. Trimming removed 5 bases from V and 4 bases from J; junction bases left unmatched: 9. CDR3: CASSPPSGGGADTQYF. Written as DNA, the CDR3 is TGTGCCAGCAGCCCCCCTAGCGGGGGTGGGGCAGATACGCAGTATTTT.

This clone was seen a handful of times. This rearrangement joins TRBV7-8 to TRBJ1-2; TRBD1 aligns across 8 bases. This CDR3 spans 14 amino acids. V was pared by 1 base and J by 5 bases, with 3 bases of the junction left unmatched. Germline V lookup: CDR1 SGHVS, CDR2 FQNEAQ. CDR3 DNA: TGTGCCAGCAGCTTAGACAACAGGGGGTATGGCTACACCTTC. Protein: CASSLDNRGYGYTF.